There are a few counts of the clone carrying this T cell receptor beta chain. Antigen: not known. The source of the sample is a study of post-analysis software for immune sequencing data. Study results and caveats: Patients carried 5 or 6 TRBV segments more frequently than controls did, and TRBV5-6, TRBV5-1 and TRBV20-1 were among them.

Prepared libraries of TCR beta cDNA carried unique molecular identifiers. TCRdb used MiXCR to reprocess the PCR reads, holding one entry per CDR3 protein. The top ten clones hold about 4.5% of a sample with about 820,000 distinct CDR3 sequences, about 53% of them seen once. The CDR3 consists of 15 residues. V lost 6 bases and J lost 2, with 17 bases in between. The germline gives CDR1 MNHEY, CDR2 SVGAGI. The chain links TRBV6-5 to TRBJ2-7; D may be TRBD1 or TRBD2 (5 bases each). The receptor's source is a girl between 5 and 17 years old with multiple sclerosis. The material sequenced was blood. In nucleotides, the CDR3 is TGTGCCAGCAGGCACGCACGGGGCCTCGCCTACGAGCAGTACTTC. Its translation is CASRHARGLAYEQYF.